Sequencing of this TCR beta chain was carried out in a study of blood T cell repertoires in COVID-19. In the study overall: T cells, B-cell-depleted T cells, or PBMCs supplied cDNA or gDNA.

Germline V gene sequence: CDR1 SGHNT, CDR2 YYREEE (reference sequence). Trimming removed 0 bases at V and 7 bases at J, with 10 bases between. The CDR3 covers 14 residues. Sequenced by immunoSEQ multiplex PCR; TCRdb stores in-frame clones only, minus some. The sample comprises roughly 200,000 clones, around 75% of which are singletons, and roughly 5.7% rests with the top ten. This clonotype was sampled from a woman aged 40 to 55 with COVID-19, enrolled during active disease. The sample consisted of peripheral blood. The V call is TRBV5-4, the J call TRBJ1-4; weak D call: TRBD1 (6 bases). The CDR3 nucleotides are TGTGCCAGCAGCTTGGAACAGGGTAGTGAAAAACTGTTTTTT. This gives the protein CASSLEQGSEKLFF.